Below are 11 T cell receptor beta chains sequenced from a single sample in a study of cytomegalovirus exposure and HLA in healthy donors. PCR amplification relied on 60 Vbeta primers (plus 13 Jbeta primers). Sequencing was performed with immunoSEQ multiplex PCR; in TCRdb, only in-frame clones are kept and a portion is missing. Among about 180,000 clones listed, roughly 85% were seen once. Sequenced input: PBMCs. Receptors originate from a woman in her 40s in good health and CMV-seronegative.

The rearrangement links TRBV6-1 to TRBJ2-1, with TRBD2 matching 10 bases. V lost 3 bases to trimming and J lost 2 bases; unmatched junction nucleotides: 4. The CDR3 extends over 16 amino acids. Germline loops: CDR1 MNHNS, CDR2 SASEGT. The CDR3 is CASSDWSGRAYNEQFF. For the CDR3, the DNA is TGTGCCAGCAGTGACTGGAGCGGGAGGGCCTACAATGAGCAGTTCTTC.

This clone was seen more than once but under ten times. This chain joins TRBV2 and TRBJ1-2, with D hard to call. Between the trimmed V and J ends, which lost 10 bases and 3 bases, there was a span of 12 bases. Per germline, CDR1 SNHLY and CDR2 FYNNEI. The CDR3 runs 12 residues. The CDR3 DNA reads TGTGCCATACCGTTATACTACTATGGCTACACCTTC. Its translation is CAIPLYYYGYTF.

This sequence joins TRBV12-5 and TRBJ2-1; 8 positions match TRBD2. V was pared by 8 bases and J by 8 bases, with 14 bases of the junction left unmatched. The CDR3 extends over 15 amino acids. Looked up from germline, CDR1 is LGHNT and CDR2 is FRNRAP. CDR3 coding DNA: TGTGCTAGTACCACCTGGACTAGCAGTGTCCATGAGCAGTTCTTC. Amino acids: CASTTWTSSVHEQFF.

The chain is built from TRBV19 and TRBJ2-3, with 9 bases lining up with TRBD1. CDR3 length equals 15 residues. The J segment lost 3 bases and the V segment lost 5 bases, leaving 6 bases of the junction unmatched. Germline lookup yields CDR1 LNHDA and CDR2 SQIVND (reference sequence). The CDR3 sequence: CASSAGQGITDTQYF. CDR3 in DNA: TGTGCCAGTAGTGCTGGACAGGGGATTACAGATACGCAGTATTTT.

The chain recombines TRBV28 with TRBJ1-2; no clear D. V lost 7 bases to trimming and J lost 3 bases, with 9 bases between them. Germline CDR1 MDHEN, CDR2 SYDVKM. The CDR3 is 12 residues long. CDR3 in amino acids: CASTPLDYGYTF. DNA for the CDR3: TGTGCCAGCACCCCCCTAGACTATGGCTACACCTTC.

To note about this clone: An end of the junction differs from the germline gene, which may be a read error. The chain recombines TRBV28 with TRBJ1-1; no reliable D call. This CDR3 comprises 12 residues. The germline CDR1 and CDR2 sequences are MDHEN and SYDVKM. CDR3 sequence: CASSLSGPEAFF. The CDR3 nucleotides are TGTGCCAGCAGTTTGTCGGGTCCTGAGGCTTTCTTT.

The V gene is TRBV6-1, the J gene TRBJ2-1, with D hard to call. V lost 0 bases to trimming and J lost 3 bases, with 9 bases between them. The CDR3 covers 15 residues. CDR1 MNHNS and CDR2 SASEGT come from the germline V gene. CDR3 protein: CASSEAPRFYNEQFF. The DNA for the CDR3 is TGTGCCAGCAGTGAAGCGCCTAGATTCTACAATGAGCAGTTCTTC.

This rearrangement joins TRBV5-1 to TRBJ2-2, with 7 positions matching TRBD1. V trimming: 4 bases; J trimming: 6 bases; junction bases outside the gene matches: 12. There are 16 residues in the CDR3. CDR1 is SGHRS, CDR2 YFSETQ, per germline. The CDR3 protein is CASSLTAGTVAGELFF. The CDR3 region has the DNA TGCGCCAGCAGCCTAACCGCCGGGACAGTGGCCGGGGAGCTGTTTTTT.

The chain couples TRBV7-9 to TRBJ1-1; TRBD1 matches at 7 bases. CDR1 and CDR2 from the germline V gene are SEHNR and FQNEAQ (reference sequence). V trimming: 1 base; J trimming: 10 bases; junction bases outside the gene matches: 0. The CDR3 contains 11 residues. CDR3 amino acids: CASSLGDRAFF. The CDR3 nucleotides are TGTGCCAGCAGCTTAGGGGACAGAGCTTTCTTT. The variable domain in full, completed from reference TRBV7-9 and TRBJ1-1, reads DTGVSQNPRHKITKRGQNVTFRCDPISEHNRLYWYRQTLGQGPEFLTYFQNEAQLEKSRLLSDRFSAERPKGSFSTLEIQRTEQGDSAMYLCASSLGDRAFFGQGTRLTVV.

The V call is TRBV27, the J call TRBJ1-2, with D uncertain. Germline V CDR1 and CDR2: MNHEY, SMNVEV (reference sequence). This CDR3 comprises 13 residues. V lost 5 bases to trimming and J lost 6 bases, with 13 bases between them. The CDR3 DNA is TGTGCCAGCAGTCCCGCCGGCAGCGATGGCTACACCTTC. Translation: CASSPAGSDGYTF.

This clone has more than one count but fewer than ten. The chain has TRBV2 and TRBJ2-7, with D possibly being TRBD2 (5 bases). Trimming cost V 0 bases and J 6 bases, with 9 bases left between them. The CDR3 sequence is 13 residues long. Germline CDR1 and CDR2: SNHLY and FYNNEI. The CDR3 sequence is CASSEASGGEQYF. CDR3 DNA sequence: TGTGCCAGCAGTGAAGCGTCTGGAGGCGAGCAGTACTTC.